These 28 T cell receptor beta chains share one sample of origin, sequenced in a study of cytomegalovirus exposure and HLA in healthy donors. TCRdb's table, derived via immunoSEQ multiplex PCR, lists solely in-frame clones and lacks some. The sample lists under 110,000 clones, about 85% occurring once. The sample comprised PBMCs. Receptors originate from a woman aged 18-30 years in good health and CMV-seropositive.

V is TRBV29-1 and J is TRBJ1-1; 7 bases fit TRBD1. Looked up from germline, CDR1 is SQVTM and CDR2 is ANQGSEA. V shed 6 bases and J 4 bases; nucleotides not matched to a gene: 8. The CDR3 loop spans 13 amino acids. The chain's CDR3 is CSVRQGCITEAFF. The CDR3 nucleotides read TGCAGCGTCCGACAGGGATGTATCACTGAAGCTTTCTTT.

The chain recombines TRBV5-4 with TRBJ2-2; 9 bases match TRBD2. V lost 4 bases, J lost 5 bases, and 6 bases stayed unmatched. The length of the CDR3 is 15 residues. Germline V gene sequence: CDR1 SGHNT, CDR2 YYREEE (reference sequence). CDR3 DNA sequence: TGTGCCAGCAGCACCGGGACTAGCTCAACCGGGGAGCTGTTTTTT. Translation gives CASSTGTSSTGELFF.

This rearrangement joins TRBV6-1 to TRBJ1-1; possibly TRBD1 for D (6 bases). The CDR3 loop spans 14 amino acids. Germline CDR1 is MNHNS and CDR2 is SASEGT. Between the trimmed V and J ends, which lost 2 bases and 7 bases, there was a span of 14 bases. The CDR3 sequence: CASSERGALLEAFF. CDR3 nucleotides: TGTGCCAGCAGTGAACGGGGGGCGCTTCTTGAAGCTTTCTTT.

The chain couples TRBV7-9 to TRBJ2-5; 8 bases align to TRBD2. Germline-derived CDR1 and CDR2 are SEHNR and FQNEAQ (reference sequence). The V and J ends lost 4 bases and 2 bases, in that order; junction bases with no gene match: 12. The CDR3 has 17 residues. Written as DNA, the CDR3 is TGTGCCAGCAGCTCCCGCATTGGCGGGGGGACACAAGAGACCCAGTACTTC. It translates to CASSSRIGGGTQETQYF. The full variable domain, rest sourced from reference TRBV7-9 and TRBJ2-5, is DTGVSQNPRHKITKRGQNVTFRCDPISEHNRLYWYRQTLGQGPEFLTYFQNEAQLEKSRLLSDRFSAERPKGSFSTLEIQRTEQGDSAMYLCASSSRIGGGTQETQYFGPGTRLLVL.

The V call is TRBV5-6, the J call TRBJ1-1; 10 bases line up with TRBD1. The J segment lost 0 bases and the V segment lost 3 bases, leaving 5 bases of the junction unmatched. Germline V gives CDR1 SGHDT, CDR2 YYEEEE. CDR3 size: 16 residues. The CDR3 region has the DNA TGTGCCAGCAGCTCGGGGACAGGGGACATGAACACTGAAGCTTTCTTT. Protein sequence: CASSSGTGDMNTEAFF.

The chain uses TRBV5-6 and TRBJ2-5; 8 nucleotides match TRBD2. After removal of 2 bases from V and 5 bases from J, the junction contained 8 bases not matched to a gene. Germline loops: CDR1 SGHDT, CDR2 YYEEEE. The CDR3 is 15 amino acids. CDR3 in amino acids: CASSFFSGVWETQYF. The CDR3 DNA is TGTGCCAGCAGCTTTTTTAGCGGGGTTTGGGAGACCCAGTACTTC. Full variable domain (rest looked up from reference TRBV5-6 and TRBJ2-5): DAGVTQSPTHLIKTRGQQVTLRCSPKSGHDTVSWYQQALGQGPQFIFQYYEEEERQRGNFPDRFSGHQFPNYSSELNVNALLLGDSALYLCASSFFSGVWETQYFGPGTRLLVL.

V and J are TRBV6-1 and TRBJ2-7; D unresolved. The germline gives CDR1 MNHNS, CDR2 SASEGT. The CDR3 runs to 15 residues. Between the trimmed V and J ends, which lost 1 base and 2 bases, there was a span of 12 bases. Here the CDR3 DNA reads TGTGCCAGCAGTGAAGAGACGGCGGCCCCCTACGAGCAGTACGTC. It codes for CASSEETAAPYEQYV.

The chain recombines TRBV29-1 with TRBJ2-5, with 10 bases identical to TRBD1. Germline CDR1 is SQVTM and CDR2 is ANQGSEA. The trim removed 5 bases at V and 7 bases at J, leaving 4 bases unmatched. The CDR3 sequence is 12 residues long. CDR3 sequence reads: CSVTGTGVTQYF. The CDR3 DNA follows: TGCAGCGTTACCGGGACAGGGGTGACCCAGTACTTC.

V gene TRBV28 combines with J gene TRBJ2-3; D call uncertain. CDR3 length: 13 amino acids. Trimming stripped 1 base from V and 4 bases from J, with 6 bases between. CDR1 MDHEN and CDR2 SYDVKM come from the germline V gene. For the CDR3, the DNA is TGTGCCAGCAGTTTATTGCAGTCAGATACGCAGTATTTT. This sequence encodes CASSLLQSDTQYF.

The chain couples TRBV28 to TRBJ1-1; no clear D. Germline lookup yields CDR1 MDHEN and CDR2 SYDVKM. Between the trimmed V and J ends, which lost 3 bases and 6 bases, there was a span of 8 bases. The CDR3 covers 12 residues. CDR3 coding DNA: TGTGCCAGCAGTTTGAGAGGGTCTGAAGCTTTCTTT. Translation: CASSLRGSEAFF.

This chain links TRBV5-6 with TRBJ2-2; 12 positions match TRBD2. The CDR3 is 17 residues long. The V gene end was trimmed by 4 bases and the J gene end by 2 bases; junction bases not matched to a gene: 6. CDR1 SGHDT and CDR2 YYEEEE come from the germline V gene. As DNA, the CDR3 is TGTGCCAGCAGCCCTGGACTAGCGGGGAGAAACACCGGGGAGCTGTTTTTT. Its translation: CASSPGLAGRNTGELFF.

The J gene is TRBJ2-5, the V gene TRBV6-5; D may be TRBD1 (5 bases). The V end was cut by 1 base, the J end by 3 bases, with 12 bases between. CDR3 length: 15 amino acids. Germline values: CDR1 MNHEY, CDR2 SVGAGI. CDR3 loop: CASSYWQGSEETQYF. CDR3 nucleotides: TGTGCCAGCAGTTACTGGCAGGGATCGGAAGAGACCCAGTACTTC.

This chain joins TRBV6-1 and TRBJ1-2; D uncertain. With 0 bases removed from V and 4 bases from J, the gap between germline ends came to 9 bases. CDR3 length: 14 amino acids. Germline values: CDR1 MNHNS, CDR2 SASEGT. CDR3 region: CASSEAGLPYGYTF. CDR3 nucleotide sequence: TGTGCCAGCAGTGAAGCTGGCCTCCCCTATGGCTACACCTTC.

The chain couples TRBV6-5 to TRBJ1-5, with D perhaps matching TRBD1 (6 bases). Germline V gene data show CDR1 as MNHEY and CDR2 as SVGAGI. The germline V and J ends were trimmed by 6 bases and 6 bases, with 12 bases remaining between them. The CDR3 length is 13 residues. The CDR3 DNA is TGTGCCAGCAGCTTAGACAGGACTCAGCCCCAGCATTTT. Protein: CASSLDRTQPQHF.

The V gene is TRBV4-1, the J gene TRBJ1-3; 10 bases fit TRBD1. From germline, CDR1 is MGHRA and CDR2 YSYEKL. The V and J ends lost 3 bases and 0 bases, in that order; junction bases with no gene match: 8. There are 18 residues in the CDR3. The CDR3: CASSHKRQGASSGNTIYF. In DNA, the CDR3 is TGCGCCAGCAGCCACAAGCGACAGGGGGCGTCCTCTGGAAACACCATATATTTT.

The chain is built from TRBV11-2 and TRBJ2-5; D perhaps matches TRBD2 (6 bases). CDR3 length equals 16 residues. V dropped 4 bases and J dropped 7 bases, with 22 bases sitting between them. CDR1 is SGHAT, CDR2 FQNNGV, per germline. CDR3 in DNA: TGTGCCAGCAGCTCCCCCGAGGACGGGGCGGAGGGGACCCAGTACTTC. Translating gives CASSSPEDGAEGTQYF. The variable domain in full, with the rest retrieved from reference TRBV11-2 and TRBJ2-5, is EAGVAQSPRYKIIEKRQSVAFWCNPISGHATLYWYQQILGQGPKLLIQFQNNGVVDDSQLPKDRFSAERLKGVDSTLKIQPAKLEDSAVYLCASSSPEDGAEGTQYFGPGTRLLVL.

This clone was observed once. The CDR3 nucleotides are TGTGCCAGCAGTAATCGGCAGGGGGCGGGGGGCTACACCTTC. It yields the protein CASSNRQGAGGYTF. The J gene is TRBJ1-2, the V gene TRBV2; 8 positions match TRBD1. This CDR3 has 14 residues. The junction had 10 bases not matched to a gene; V was cut back by 5 bases and J by 8 bases. The germline V gene has CDR1 SNHLY and CDR2 FYNNEI.

The chain is built from TRBV5-6 and TRBJ2-3; TRBD2 matches 15 bases. Germline trimming cut 3 bases from V and 2 bases from J; bases unmatched to any gene: 1. This CDR3 is built from 16 residues. The germline gives CDR1 SGHDT, CDR2 YYEEEE. CDR3 sequence reads: CASSWTSGGDTDTQYF. The CDR3 DNA reads TGTGCCAGCAGCTGGACTAGCGGGGGGGACACAGATACGCAGTATTTT. The variable domain in full, completed from reference TRBV5-6 and TRBJ2-3, reads DAGVTQSPTHLIKTRGQQVTLRCSPKSGHDTVSWYQQALGQGPQFIFQYYEEEERQRGNFPDRFSGHQFPNYSSELNVNALLLGDSALYLCASSWTSGGDTDTQYFGPGTRLTVL.

The chain couples TRBV5-1 to TRBJ2-2, with D possibly TRBD1 on 5 matching bases. Germline lookup yields CDR1 SGHRS and CDR2 YFSETQ. The CDR3 runs 15 residues. The V gene lost 6 bases and the J gene lost 0 bases, with 12 bases spanning the gap. The CDR3 here is CASTDTPSNTGELFF. The CDR3 DNA reads TGCGCCAGCACGGACACTCCCTCGAACACCGGGGAGCTGTTTTTT. Based on the CDR3 plus reference TRBV5-1 and TRBJ2-2, the full variable domain is KAGVTQTPRYLIKTRGQQVTLSCSPISGHRSVSWYQQTPGQGLQFLFEYFSETQRNKGNFPGRFSGRQFSNSRSEMNVSTLELGDSALYLCASTDTPSNTGELFFGEGSRLTVL.

V usage is TRBV7-7 and J usage is TRBJ2-5; weak D call: TRBD1 (6 bases). Germline loops: CDR1 SSHAT, CDR2 FNYEAQ (reference sequence). The CDR3 is made up of 16 amino acids. V dropped 1 base and J dropped 2 bases, with 14 bases sitting between them. The chain's CDR3 is CASSLVRGSGQETQYF. In nucleotides, the CDR3 is TGTGCCAGCAGCTTAGTCAGGGGTTCGGGACAAGAGACCCAGTACTTC.

The chain is built from TRBV5-4 and TRBJ2-7; D unresolved. In germline, CDR1 is SGHNT, CDR2 YYREEE (reference sequence). CDR3 length: 13 residues. Trimming took 4 bases from V and 4 from J, leaving 12 bases between them. The CDR3 reads CASSDIPEYEQYF. The CDR3 bases are TGTGCCAGCAGCGACATCCCCGAATACGAGCAGTACTTC.

As to this clone: Distinct nucleotide sequences in the sample also encode this CDR3. The chain links TRBV28 to TRBJ1-1; D unclear. The CDR3 spans 13 residues. Germline V gives CDR1 MDHEN, CDR2 SYDVKM. Trimming stripped 3 bases from V and 4 bases from J, with 9 bases between. The CDR3: CASSFRGGTEAFF. For the CDR3, the DNA is TGTGCCAGCAGTTTTCGGGGTGGCACTGAAGCTTTCTTT.

This clone has only a few counts. This chain uses TRBV4-1 with TRBJ1-5, with 7 nucleotides matching TRBD1. The CDR3 has 13 residues. Germline V gene lookup returns CDR1 MGHRA and CDR2 YSYEKL. Unmatched junction bases numbered 3, after V lost 4 bases and J lost 6 bases. CDR3 amino acids: CASSPRTGQPQHF. CDR3 nucleotides: TGCGCCAGCAGCCCCCGGACAGGTCAGCCCCAGCATTTT.

The DNA for the CDR3 is TGTGCCAGCAGCTTAGCCGGGTACTACGAGCAGTACGTC. This codes for CASSLAGYYEQYV. V gene TRBV7-9 combines with J gene TRBJ2-7; D is ambiguous. The CDR3 has 13 residues. The germline CDR1 and CDR2 sequences are SEHNR and FQNEAQ (reference sequence). Trimming removed 0 bases from V and 3 bases from J, with 6 bases in between.

This clone was recorded a few times. The chain is built from TRBV6-1 and TRBJ2-7, with 10 bases that match TRBD1. The germline V gene has CDR1 MNHNS and CDR2 SASEGT. There are 14 residues in the CDR3. The J segment lost 4 bases and the V segment lost 6 bases, leaving 6 bases of the junction unmatched. CDR3 sequence reads: CASSAGTGEYEQYF. The CDR3 DNA reads TGTGCCAGCAGCGCCGGGACAGGGGAATACGAGCAGTACTTC.

The chain uses TRBV9 and TRBJ1-2; 7 positions match TRBD1. Germline CDR1 SGDLS, CDR2 YYNGEE. This CDR3 comprises 15 residues. V was pared by 1 base and J by 2 bases, with 5 bases of the junction left unmatched. The CDR3 region is CASSVSRGQNYGYTF. CDR3 in DNA: TGTGCCAGCAGCGTAAGTAGGGGACAGAACTATGGCTACACCTTC.

This clone appeared a single time. The genes are TRBV7-9 and TRBJ1-1; 7 nucleotides match TRBD1. CDR1 is SEHNR, CDR2 FQNEAQ, per germline (reference sequence). This CDR3 has 15 amino acids. V trimming: 4 bases; J trimming: 2 bases; junction bases outside the gene matches: 7. The chain's CDR3 is CASSSLGGANTEAFF. Here the CDR3 DNA reads TGTGCCAGCAGCTCTCTAGGGGGCGCAAACACTGAAGCTTTCTTT.

This clone was recorded once. V gene TRBV7-6 combines with J gene TRBJ2-3; 11 positions agree with TRBD2. Germline V lookup: CDR1 SGHVS, CDR2 FNYEAQ. The CDR3 loop spans 16 amino acids. Germline trimming cut 5 bases from V and 1 base from J; bases unmatched to any gene: 5. The CDR3 sequence: CASSHVLAGGTDTQYF. The CDR3 nucleotides are TGTGCCAGCAGCCACGTACTAGCGGGGGGCACAGATACGCAGTATTTT. The full variable domain, rest sourced from reference TRBV7-6 and TRBJ2-3, is GAGVSQSPRYKVTKRGQDVALRCDPISGHVSLYWYRQALGQGPEFLTYFNYEAQQDKSGLPNDRFSAERPEGSISTLTIQRTEQRDSAMYRCASSHVLAGGTDTQYFGPGTRLTVL.